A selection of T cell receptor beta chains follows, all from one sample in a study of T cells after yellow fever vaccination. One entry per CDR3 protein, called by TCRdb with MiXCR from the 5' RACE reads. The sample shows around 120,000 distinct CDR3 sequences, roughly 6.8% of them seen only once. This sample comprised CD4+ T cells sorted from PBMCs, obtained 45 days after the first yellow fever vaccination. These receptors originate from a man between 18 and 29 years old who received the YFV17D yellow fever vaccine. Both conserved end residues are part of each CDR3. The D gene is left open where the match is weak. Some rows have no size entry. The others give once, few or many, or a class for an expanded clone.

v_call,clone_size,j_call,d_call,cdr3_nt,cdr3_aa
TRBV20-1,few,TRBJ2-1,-,TGCAGTGCTGAAGGGGGGTCCCACAATGAGCAGTTCTTC,CSAEGGSHNEQFF
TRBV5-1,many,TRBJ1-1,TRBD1,TGCGCCAGCAGCTCCGGGACAGTCACTGAAGCTTTCTTT,CASSSGTVTEAFF
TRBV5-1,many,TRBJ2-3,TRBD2,TGCGCCAGCAGAACTAGCGGCGCTAGCACAGATACGCAGTATTTT,CASRTSGASTDTQYF
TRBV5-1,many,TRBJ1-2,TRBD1,TGCGCCAGCAGCCCCCACATTCAGGGGGAAACTTCGAACTATGGCTACACCTTC,CASSPHIQGETSNYGYTF
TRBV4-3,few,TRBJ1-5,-,TGCGCCAGCAGCCAAGATAACACTCAGCCCCAGCATTTT,CASSQDNTQPQHF
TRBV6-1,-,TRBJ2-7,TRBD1,TGTGCCAGCACTGCTATGGACAGGGGATACGAGCAGTACTTC,CASTAMDRGYEQYF
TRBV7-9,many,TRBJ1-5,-,TGTGCCAGCAGCTTAGCAACAGGGAGGGGGCAGCCCCAGCATTTT,CASSLATGRGQPQHF
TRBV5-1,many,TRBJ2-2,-,TGCGCCAGCAGCTTGGGTAGCGAGAACACCGGGGAGCTGTTTTTT,CASSLGSENTGELFF
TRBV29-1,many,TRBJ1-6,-,TGCAGCGTTAGTGGGTTAGAGGGGAGCTCCTATAATTCACCCCTCCACTTT,CSVSGLEGSSYNSPLHF
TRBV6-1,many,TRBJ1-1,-,TGTGCCAGTTCTTGGGGGTGGTCGAACACTGAAGCTTTCTTT,CASSWGWSNTEAFF
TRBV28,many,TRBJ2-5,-,TGTGCCAGCAGTCGAGGAACCGAGACCCAGTACTTC,CASSRGTETQYF
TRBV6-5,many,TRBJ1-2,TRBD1,TGTGCCAGCAGTTACTCGATAGGTTCCCAGGGGGACTATGGCTACACCTTC,CASSYSIGSQGDYGYTF
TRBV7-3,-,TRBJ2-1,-,TGTGCCAGCAGCCCCCGTCGGGGCGCGGGGATCGGTGAGCAGTTCTTC,CASSPRRGAGIGEQFF
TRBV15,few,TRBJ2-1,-,TGTGCCACCAGCAGCGCTCCGAGCTCCTACAATGAGCAGTTCTTC,CATSSAPSSYNEQFF
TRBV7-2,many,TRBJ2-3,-,TGTGCCAGCAGCTCCGTCGTGCGTGATACGCAGTATTTT,CASSSVVRDTQYF
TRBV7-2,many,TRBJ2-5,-,TGTGCCAGCAGCTTAAGGCCAGTACAAGAGACCCAGTACTTC,CASSLRPVQETQYF
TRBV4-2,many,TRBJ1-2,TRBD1,TGTGCCAGCAGCCAAGACAGGGGGCAAAGTGGCTACACCTTC,CASSQDRGQSGYTF
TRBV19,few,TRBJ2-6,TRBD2,TGTGCCAGTAGTAGGGCGGGAGCCGGTGGGGCCAACGTCCTGACTTTC,CASSRAGAGGANVLTF
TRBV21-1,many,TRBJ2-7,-,TGTGCCAGCAGCAAAGCACCAAGGCGAGTGTCCTACGAGCAGTACTTC,CASSKAPRRVSYEQYF
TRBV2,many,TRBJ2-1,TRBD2,TGTGCCAGCAGGGGACTAGCGGGGTTCAATGAGCAGTTCTTC,CASRGLAGFNEQFF
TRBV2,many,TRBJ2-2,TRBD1,TGTGCCAGCAGTGAAGTGGGACAGGGTACCGCCGGGGAGCTGTTTTTT,CASSEVGQGTAGELFF
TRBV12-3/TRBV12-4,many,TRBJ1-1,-,TGTGCCAGCAGCTTGAGGGGCGGCACTGAAGCTTTCTTT,CASSLRGGTEAFF
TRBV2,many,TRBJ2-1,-,TGTGCCAGCAGGGACTCCTACAATGAGCAGTTCTTC,CASRDSYNEQFF
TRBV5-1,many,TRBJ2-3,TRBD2,TGCGCCAGCAGCCTGCCCGGTTCTAGCGGGGCCACAGATACGCAGTATTTT,CASSLPGSSGATDTQYF